The 25 T cell receptor beta chains below were found in one sample sequenced in a study of blood T cell repertoires in COVID-19. Sequencing used immunoSEQ multiplex PCR; TCRdb keeps in-frame clones, though not all of them. The sample carries about 170,000 clones, roughly 86% recorded once. The specimen was peripheral blood. All receptors derive from a man aged 70 or older with acute or convalescent COVID-19.

This clone has just one count. This rearrangement joins TRBV2 to TRBJ1-4, with 9 bases fitting TRBD1. Germline assignment: CDR1 SNHLY and CDR2 FYNNEI. This CDR3 contains 19 residues. Trimming removed 8 bases from V and 0 bases from J; junction bases left unmatched: 16. Here the CDR3 DNA reads TGTGCCAGCGGGAAGATGGACAGGGGACTAGTTGCAACTAATGAAAAACTGTTTTTT. Protein sequence: CASGKMDRGLVATNEKLFF. Using reference TRBV2 and TRBJ1-4 for the parts outside the CDR3, the full variable domain is EPEVTQTPSHQVTQMGQEVILRCVPISNHLYFYWYRQILGQKVEFLVSFYNNEISEKSEIFDDQFSVERPDGSNFTLKIRSTKLEDSAMYFCASGKMDRGLVATNEKLFFGSGTQLSVL.

CDR3 sequence (DNA): TGCGCCAGCAGCTCGGTAGGACAGACGAACACTGAAGCTTTCTTT. It translates to CASSSVGQTNTEAFF. The J gene is TRBJ1-1, the V gene TRBV5-1; D is perhaps TRBD1 (6 bases). The V end was cut by 3 bases, the J end by 1 base, with 13 bases between. This CDR3 is built from 15 residues. Per the germline V gene, CDR1 is SGHRS and CDR2 is YFSETQ.

The chain couples TRBV4-1 to TRBJ2-1, with 12 bases lining up with TRBD2. With V trimmed by 5 bases and J by 7 bases, 9 bases remained unmatched. The CDR3 sequence is 16 residues long. CDR1 is MGHRA, CDR2 YSYEKL, per germline. This chain's CDR3 is CASSSRGLAGRNEQFF. In DNA, the CDR3 is TGCGCCAGCAGCTCCCGCGGACTAGCGGGAAGGAATGAGCAGTTCTTC.

V and J are TRBV23-1 and TRBJ1-5, with D perhaps matching TRBD1 (5 bases). TRBV23-1 is an ORF for which the function is uncertain. This CDR3 is 17 amino acids long. V shed 4 bases and J shed 4 bases, with 20 bases lying between them. The CDR3 nucleotides are TGCGCCAGCAGTCCACGAAAACTTATGACAGAAAATCAGCCCCAGCATTTT. Its translation is CASSPRKLMTENQPQHF.

The rearrangement links TRBV5-1 to TRBJ2-1; tentatively, D is TRBD1 (6 bases). This CDR3 spans 20 amino acids. Germline CDR1 and CDR2: SGHRS and YFSETQ. Trimming took off 0 bases at V and 0 bases at J, with 22 bases between the two ends. CDR3 in DNA: TGCGCCAGCAGCTTGGGGCGCGTGCACCCCCAGGGGAACTCCTACAATGAGCAGTTCTTC. Protein: CASSLGRVHPQGNSYNEQFF.

V gene TRBV5-4 combines with J gene TRBJ2-2; 9 positions match TRBD1. CDR1 and CDR2 (germline): SGHNT, YYREEE (reference sequence). This CDR3 is 17 amino acids long. The trim removed 4 bases at V and 4 bases at J, leaving 11 bases unmatched. CDR3 sequence reads: CASSPPGQGSTTGELFF. The CDR3 nucleotides read TGTGCCAGCAGCCCTCCGGGACAGGGTTCGACCACCGGGGAGCTGTTTTTT.

This chain connects TRBV5-1 to TRBJ2-2; 7 bases are a match to TRBD1. The V segment lost 5 bases and the J segment 3 bases; nucleotides outside the gene matches: 4. Germline lookup yields CDR1 SGHRS and CDR2 YFSETQ. The CDR3 runs 14 residues. The CDR3 DNA reads as TGCGCCAGCAGTGGGACAGCCTACACCGGGGAGCTGTTTTTT. This codes for CASSGTAYTGELFF.

This chain joins TRBV5-6 and TRBJ1-6; weak D call: TRBD1 (5 bases). Germline loops: CDR1 SGHDT, CDR2 YYEEEE. CDR3 length equals 15 residues. Between the trimmed V and J ends, which lost 3 bases and 7 bases, there was a span of 14 bases. CDR3 sequence reads: CASSSRQSQNSPLHF. Written as DNA, the CDR3 is TGTGCCAGCAGCTCCCGACAGAGCCAGAATTCACCCCTCCACTTT.

J is TRBJ2-3 and V is TRBV10-3; TRBD1 might be the D (8 bases). Germline CDR1 ENHRY, CDR2 SYGVKD. The V and J ends lost 6 bases and 5 bases respectively, with 21 bases between them. The CDR3 has 16 amino acids. CDR3 residues: CAIRGGTGDSLDTQYF. In nucleotides, the CDR3 is TGTGCCATCAGGGGGGGGACAGGTGACTCTTTAGATACGCAGTATTTT.

V is TRBV6-6 and J is TRBJ2-7; tentative D call: TRBD2 (5 bases). The CDR3 covers 12 residues. Trimming took 8 bases from V and 0 from J, leaving 8 bases between them. From germline, CDR1 is MNHNY and CDR2 SVGAGI (reference sequence). The CDR3 nucleotides read TGTGCCAGCGGGAGCTTCTCCTACGAGCAGTACTTC. It yields the protein CASGSFSYEQYF.

The chain employs TRBV19 and TRBJ1-2; 9 nucleotides agree with TRBD1. CDR1 is LNHDA and CDR2 is SQIVND in the germline V gene (reference sequence). The CDR3 contains 14 residues. V lost 4 bases to trimming and J lost 6 bases; unmatched junction nucleotides: 6. CDR3 bases: TGTGCCAGTAGTACCCGGACAGGGGTGGATGGCTACACCTTC. This gives the protein CASSTRTGVDGYTF.

The chain couples TRBV9 to TRBJ1-3; D unclear. Germline V lookup: CDR1 SGDLS, CDR2 YYNGEE. The length of the CDR3 is 15 residues. Trimming took off 4 bases at V and 0 bases at J, with 11 bases between the two ends. The CDR3 sequence is CASSPIPSSGNTIYF. For the CDR3, the DNA is TGTGCCAGCAGCCCGATCCCGAGCTCTGGAAACACCATATATTTT.

V usage is TRBV2 and J usage is TRBJ2-6; D call uncertain. This CDR3 is built from 14 residues. V lost 3 bases and J lost 0, with 3 bases in between. Germline V gives CDR1 SNHLY, CDR2 FYNNEI. The CDR3: CASSESSGANVLTF. The CDR3 DNA sequence: TGTGCCAGCAGTGAGAGCTCTGGGGCCAACGTCCTGACTTTC.

V and J are TRBV5-1 and TRBJ1-2; 8 bases map to TRBD1. This CDR3 has 14 residues. Germline V gene lookup returns CDR1 SGHRS and CDR2 YFSETQ. The V and J ends lost 4 bases and 1 base, in that order; junction bases with no gene match: 3. CDR3 sequence reads: CASSTGQGNYGYTF. CDR3 nucleotide sequence: TGCGCCAGCAGCACCGGACAGGGTAACTATGGCTACACCTTC.

The DNA of the CDR3 is TGTGCCAGCAGTCTACCCACAGGGACCCAAGGCTACACCTTC. This sequence encodes CASSLPTGTQGYTF. This chain uses TRBV6-2 or TRBV6-3 with TRBJ1-2; tentative D call: TRBD1 (6 bases). The germline V gene encodes CDR1 MNHEY and CDR2 SVGEGT. The CDR3 totals 14 residues. V lost 5 bases to trimming and J lost 8 bases, with 18 bases between them.

The rearrangement links TRBV7-9 to TRBJ2-5; no firm D call. V gave up 2 bases and J gave up 5 bases, with 6 bases separating them. The germline CDR1 and CDR2 sequences are SEHNR and FQNEAQ (reference sequence). The CDR3 loop spans 12 amino acids. CDR3 coding DNA: TGTGCCAGCAGCTTAATCGAGGAGACCCAGTACTTC. This encodes CASSLIEETQYF.

The rearrangement joins TRBV5-8 to TRBJ2-1; D is possibly TRBD2 (6 bases). This CDR3 has 16 residues. The germline V gene has CDR1 SGHTS and CDR2 YDEGEE. V lost 0 bases and J 3 bases, leaving 13 bases between the germline ends. CDR3 in amino acids: CASSLGGGVRYNEQFF. Here the CDR3 DNA reads TGTGCCAGCAGCTTGGGGGGCGGGGTCCGCTACAATGAGCAGTTCTTC.

The J gene is TRBJ2-1, the V gene TRBV19, with 9 bases matching TRBD1. The CDR3 loop spans 14 amino acids. Germline CDR1 LNHDA, CDR2 SQIVND (reference sequence). V shed 6 bases, J shed 0 bases, and the junction held 0 bases outside the gene matches. The DNA of the CDR3 is TGTGCCAGTAGGGGACAGGGCTCCTACAATGAGCAGTTCTTC. Translated: CASRGQGSYNEQFF.

The chain has TRBV2 and TRBJ2-7; weak D call: TRBD2 (6 bases). The germline V gene has CDR1 SNHLY and CDR2 FYNNEI. Deletions cut 8 bases from V and 5 bases from J, with 10 bases between. This CDR3 region has 11 residues. This CDR3 is CASPRTNEQYF. In DNA form, the CDR3 reads TGTGCCAGCCCCCGGACTAACGAGCAGTACTTC.

This clone was seen once. J is TRBJ2-7 and V is TRBV2, with a tentative D call TRBD2 (7 bases). CDR3 length: 13 amino acids. Germline CDR1 and CDR2: SNHLY and FYNNEI. V dropped 4 bases and J dropped 7 bases, with 14 bases sitting between them. The chain's CDR3 is CASSGTGRGEQYF. In DNA form, the CDR3 reads TGTGCCAGCAGTGGTACAGGGAGGGGAGAGCAGTACTTC.

This clone was observed a single time. The genes are TRBV7-3 and TRBJ1-2; TRBD1 matches 9 bases. The CDR3 covers 15 residues. CDR1 and CDR2 (germline): SGHTA, FQGTGA. The J segment lost 2 bases and the V segment lost 0 bases, leaving 1 base of the junction unmatched. The CDR3 loop reads CASSLTGQGNYGYTF. CDR3 DNA sequence: TGTGCCAGCAGCTTAACCGGACAGGGGAACTATGGCTACACCTTC.

This clone was observed a few times. The V call is TRBV30, the J call TRBJ1-6, with D tentatively TRBD1 (5 bases). CDR3 length: 11 amino acids. In germline, CDR1 is GTSNPN, CDR2 SVGIG (reference sequence). V was shortened by 0 bases and J by 14 bases, with 8 bases between the two germline ends. The CDR3 spells CAWSVRGALHF. The CDR3 DNA sequence: TGTGCCTGGAGTGTAAGGGGCGCCCTCCACTTT.

This chain uses TRBV9 with TRBJ2-7; 8 bases align to TRBD1. Germline V gene lookup returns CDR1 SGDLS and CDR2 YYNGEE. V gave up 6 bases and J gave up 6 bases; unmatched junction bases: 14. This CDR3 is 15 amino acids long. CDR3: CASTMDPGGATEQYF. CDR3 DNA: TGTGCCAGCACCATGGACCCAGGGGGCGCGACCGAGCAGTACTTC.

This chain joins TRBV7-9 and TRBJ2-3; D perhaps matches TRBD2 (5 bases). The CDR3 loop spans 14 amino acids. Trimming shortened V by 8 bases and J by 0 bases, and 12 bases separated the two germline ends. Germline assignment: CDR1 SEHNR and CDR2 FQNEAQ (reference sequence). This chain's CDR3 is CASLAGTSTDTQYF. The CDR3 coding sequence is TGTGCCAGCCTAGCCGGAACTAGCACAGATACGCAGTATTTT.

The CDR3 DNA is TGTGCCAGCAGCGTAAGCGGGACAGGGTTCCCCGGGGAGCTGTTTTTT. Amino acids: CASSVSGTGFPGELFF. This sequence joins TRBV9 and TRBJ2-2; TRBD1 aligns across 9 bases. This CDR3 is 16 amino acids long. The germline CDR1 and CDR2 sequences are SGDLS and YYNGEE. Trimming took 1 base from V and 6 from J; bases not matched to a gene: 7. The variable domain in full, with the rest retrieved from reference TRBV9 and TRBJ2-2, is DSGVTQTPKHLITATGQRVTLRCSPRSGDLSVYWYQQSLDQGLQFLIQYYNGEERAKGNILERFSAQQFPDLHSELNLSSLELGDSALYFCASSVSGTGFPGELFFGEGSRLTVL.